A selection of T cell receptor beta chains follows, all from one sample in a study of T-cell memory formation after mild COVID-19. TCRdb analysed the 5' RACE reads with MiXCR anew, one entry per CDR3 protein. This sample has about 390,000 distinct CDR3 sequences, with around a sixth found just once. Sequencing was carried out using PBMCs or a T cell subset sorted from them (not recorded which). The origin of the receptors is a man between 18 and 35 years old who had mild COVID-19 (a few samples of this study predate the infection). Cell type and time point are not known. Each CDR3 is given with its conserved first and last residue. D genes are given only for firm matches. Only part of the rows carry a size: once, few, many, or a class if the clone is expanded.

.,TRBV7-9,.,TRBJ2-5,TGTGCCAGCAGCTCCAAGAGGCCAGGAGGGGCAGGGGAGACCCAGTACTTC,CASSSKRPGGAGETQYF
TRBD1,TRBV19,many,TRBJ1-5,TGTGCCAGTAGTCCCAGGGGGCTGGGTCAGCCCCAGCATTTT,CASSPRGLGQPQHF
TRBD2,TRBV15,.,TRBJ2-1,TGTGCCACCAGCAGAGATGGGACTAGCAATGAGCAGTTCTTC,CATSRDGTSNEQFF
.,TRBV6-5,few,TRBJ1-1,TGTGCCAGCAGTTACTCGGTGTTGCCGGAAGCTTTCTTT,CASSYSVLPEAFF
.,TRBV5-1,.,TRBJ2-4,TGCGCCAGCAGCTTAAGTCAACCGGAAAACATTCAGTACTTC,CASSLSQPENIQYF
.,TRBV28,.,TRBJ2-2,TGTGCCAGCAGTTTACCCCCTTGGCGGGGCTACGGGGAGCTGTTTTTT,CASSLPPWRGYGELFF
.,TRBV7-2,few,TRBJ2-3,TGTGCCACGGTAGCCGGGAATACGCAGTATTTT,CATVAGNTQYF
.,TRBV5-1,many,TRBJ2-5,TGCGCCAGCAGCTTGGCCTTGGGGGTCAACCAAGAGACCCAGTACTTC,CASSLALGVNQETQYF
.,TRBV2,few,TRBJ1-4,TGTGCCAGCAGTGAAGTAGCTGTTGGGCCTAATGAAAAACTGTTTTTT,CASSEVAVGPNEKLFF
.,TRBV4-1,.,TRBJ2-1,TGCGCCAGCAGCCAAGGCCCACTAATTGGGGGGACCGACAATGAGCAGTTCTTC,CASSQGPLIGGTDNEQFF
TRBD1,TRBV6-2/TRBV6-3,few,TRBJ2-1,TGTGCCAGCAGTTGGGACAGCTTCGGGAACAATGAGCAGTTCTTC,CASSWDSFGNNEQFF
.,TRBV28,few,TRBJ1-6,TGTGCCAGCAGTACGACCAATACACCCCTCCACTTT,CASSTTNTPLHF
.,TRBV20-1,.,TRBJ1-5,TGCAGTGCTAGGGACCAGGGCGAGCATCAGCCCCAGCATTTT,CSARDQGEHQPQHF
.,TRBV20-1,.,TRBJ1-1,TGCAGTGTTGGAGCCGGGACTGAAGCTTTCTTT,CSVGAGTEAFF
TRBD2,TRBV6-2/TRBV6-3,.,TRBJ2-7,TGTGCCAGTAGGACTAGCGGCTACGAGCAGTACTTC,CASRTSGYEQYF
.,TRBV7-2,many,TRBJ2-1,TGTGCCAGCACACCGCGCAGGGGCAATGAGCAGTTCTTC,CASTPRRGNEQFF
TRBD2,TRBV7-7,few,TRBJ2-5,TGTGCCAGCAGCCCCGGGACTAGCGGTGGGAACCCACAAGAGACCCAGTACTTC,CASSPGTSGGNPQETQYF
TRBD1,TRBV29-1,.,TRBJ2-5,TGCAGCGCCCGGACAGGGAGAGGGGGGACCCAGTACTTC,CSARTGRGGTQYF
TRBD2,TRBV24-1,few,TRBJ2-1,TGTGCCACCAGTGATTCGGGAGGGGATGAGCAGTTCTTC,CATSDSGGDEQFF
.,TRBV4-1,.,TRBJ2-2,TGCGCCAGCAAGTCTAGACCGTACCGGAACACCGGGGAGCTGTTTTTT,CASKSRPYRNTGELFF
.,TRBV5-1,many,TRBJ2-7,TGCGCCAGCAGCTTCCAGAGAGGGGAAGAGCAGTACTTC,CASSFQRGEEQYF
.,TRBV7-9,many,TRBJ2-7,TGTGCCAGCAGCCCTGACGGAAGCTACGAGCAGTACTTC,CASSPDGSYEQYF
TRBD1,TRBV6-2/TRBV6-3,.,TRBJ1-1,TGTGCCAGCACTCTGGACAGGGGGCTTGGAGCTTTCTTT,CASTLDRGLGAFF
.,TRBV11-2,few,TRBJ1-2,TGTGCCAGCAGTTTAGATCAGTATGGCTACACCTTC,CASSLDQYGYTF
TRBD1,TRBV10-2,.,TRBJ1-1,TGCGCCAGCAGTGAGAGTGAAACAGGGGGCTCTGAAGCTTTCTTT,CASSESETGGSEAFF
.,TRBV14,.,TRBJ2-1,TGTGCCAGCGGTCGTGGAAGTGAGCAGTTCTTC,CASGRGSEQFF
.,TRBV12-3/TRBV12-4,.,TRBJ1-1,TGTGCCAGCCTCCCCACAGGGTCCGCAGAAGCTTTCTTT,CASLPTGSAEAFF
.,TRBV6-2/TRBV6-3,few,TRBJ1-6,TGTGCCAGCAGTGAAGGGACGGGTTCACCCCTCCACTTT,CASSEGTGSPLHF
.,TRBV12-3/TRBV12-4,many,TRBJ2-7,TGTGCCAGCAGTTTTTGGGGGGGGCACGAGCAGTACTTC,CASSFWGGHEQYF
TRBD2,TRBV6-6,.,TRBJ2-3,TGTGCCAGCAGTTACGAGGGACTAGCGGGGTTCGTCCTAGTTCCGCAGTATTTT,CASSYEGLAGFVLVPQYF
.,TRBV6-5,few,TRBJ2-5,TGTGCCAGCAGTCCGACGCCCAGCGCCGTAGGGACCCAGTACTTC,CASSPTPSAVGTQYF
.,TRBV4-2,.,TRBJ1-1,TGTGCCAGCAGCCAAGATCGGGGGGGCGCCGCTGAAGCTTTCTTT,CASSQDRGGAAEAFF
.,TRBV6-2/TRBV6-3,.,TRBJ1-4,TGTGCCAGCAGTTCATCAGCAGGGGCGCCTAATGAAAAACTGTTTTTT,CASSSSAGAPNEKLFF
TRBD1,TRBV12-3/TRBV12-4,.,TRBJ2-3,TGTGCCAGCAGTCCCTGGACAGGACGGGGCACAGATACGCAGTATTTT,CASSPWTGRGTDTQYF
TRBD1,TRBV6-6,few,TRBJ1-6,TGTGCCAGCAGGACTGCAGGGGGAATATCACCCCTCCACTTT,CASRTAGGISPLHF
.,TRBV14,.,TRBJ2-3,TGTGCCAGCAGCCTCATCCAGACAGGCACAGATACGCAGTATTTT,CASSLIQTGTDTQYF
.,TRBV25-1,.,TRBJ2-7,TGTGCCAGCAGTCGACAGGAGATCGGCTACGAGCAGTACTTC,CASSRQEIGYEQYF
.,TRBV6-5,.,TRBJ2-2,TGTGCCAGCAGTTACTCCCGGGCCTTCGGGGAGCTGTTTTTT,CASSYSRAFGELFF
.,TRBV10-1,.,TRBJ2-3,TGCGCCAGCAGTGATTACAGCGGCACAGATACGCAGTATTTT,CASSDYSGTDTQYF
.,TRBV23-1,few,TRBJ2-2,TGCGCCAGCAGTCACCGGACAGACAAGAACACCGGGGAGCTGTTTTTT,CASSHRTDKNTGELFF
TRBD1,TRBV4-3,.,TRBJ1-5,TGCGCCAGCAGCCAAGGCGTTGACAGGGATCAGCCCCAGCATTTT,CASSQGVDRDQPQHF
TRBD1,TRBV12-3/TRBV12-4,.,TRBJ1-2,TGTGCCAGCAGTATGGGACAGGCGGGAGGCTACACCTTC,CASSMGQAGGYTF
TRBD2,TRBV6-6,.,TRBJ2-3,TGTGCCAGCAGTTCATTAGCGGGGACTCAATGGGATACGCAGTATTTT,CASSSLAGTQWDTQYF
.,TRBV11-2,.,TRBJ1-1,TGTGCCAGCAGTAGACTGGGGTTAACTGAAGCTTTCTTT,CASSRLGLTEAFF
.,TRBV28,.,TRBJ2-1,TGTGCCAGCAGTAGACTAGTCAGCTCCTACAATGAGCAGTTCTTC,CASSRLVSSYNEQFF
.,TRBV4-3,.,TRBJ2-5,TGCGCCAGCAGCCAAGAATGGGGGGGCTCGGAGACCCAGTACTTC,CASSQEWGGSETQYF
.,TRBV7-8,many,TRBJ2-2,TGTGCCAGCAGCTCGGACAGGAACACCGGGGAGCTGTTTTTT,CASSSDRNTGELFF
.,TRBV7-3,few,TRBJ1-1,TGTGCCAGCAGCTTGGAGGCCAGCACTGAAGCTTTCTTT,CASSLEASTEAFF
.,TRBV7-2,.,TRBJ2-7,TGTGCCAGCAGCTGGGACGGTTACGAGCAGTACTTC,CASSWDGYEQYF
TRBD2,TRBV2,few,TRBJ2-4,TGTGCCAGCAGTGGACTAGCGCTCAAAAACATTCAGTACTTC,CASSGLALKNIQYF
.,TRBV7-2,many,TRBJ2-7,TGTGCCAGCAGCCCATCCGCGCAGGGAGGCTACGAGCAGTACTTC,CASSPSAQGGYEQYF
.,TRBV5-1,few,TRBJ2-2,TGCGCCAGCGGAGATCAGGGGAACACCGGGGAGCTGTTTTTT,CASGDQGNTGELFF
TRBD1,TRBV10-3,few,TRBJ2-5,TGTGCCACCGGACAGGGTCCAGAGACCCAGTACTTC,CATGQGPETQYF
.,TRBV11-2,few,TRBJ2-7,TGTGCCAGCAGCTTAGTAGGGCCCTCCTACGAGCAGTACTTC,CASSLVGPSYEQYF
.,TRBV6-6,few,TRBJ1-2,TGTGCCAGCAGTTCGAATGGCTACACCTTC,CASSSNGYTF